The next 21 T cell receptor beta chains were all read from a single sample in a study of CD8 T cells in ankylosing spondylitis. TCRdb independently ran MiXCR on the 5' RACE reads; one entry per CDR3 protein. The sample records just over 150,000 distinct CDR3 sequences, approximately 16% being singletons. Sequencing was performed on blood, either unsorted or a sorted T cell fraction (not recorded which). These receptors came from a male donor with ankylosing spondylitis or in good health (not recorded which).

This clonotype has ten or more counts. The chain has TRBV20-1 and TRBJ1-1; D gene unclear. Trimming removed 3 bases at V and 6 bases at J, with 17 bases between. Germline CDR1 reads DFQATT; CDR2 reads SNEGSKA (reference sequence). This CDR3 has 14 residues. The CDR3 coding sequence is TGCAGTGCTAGTCTGGGGTCGGCGGAGGCTGAAGCTTTCTTT. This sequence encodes CSASLGSAEAEAFF.

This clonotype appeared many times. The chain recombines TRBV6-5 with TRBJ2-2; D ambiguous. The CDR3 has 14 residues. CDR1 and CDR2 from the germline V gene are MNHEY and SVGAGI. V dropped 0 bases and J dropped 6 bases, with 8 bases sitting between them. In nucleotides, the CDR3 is TGTGCCAGCAGTTACTCCGCACTCGCCGGGGAGCTGTTTTTT. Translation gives CASSYSALAGELFF.

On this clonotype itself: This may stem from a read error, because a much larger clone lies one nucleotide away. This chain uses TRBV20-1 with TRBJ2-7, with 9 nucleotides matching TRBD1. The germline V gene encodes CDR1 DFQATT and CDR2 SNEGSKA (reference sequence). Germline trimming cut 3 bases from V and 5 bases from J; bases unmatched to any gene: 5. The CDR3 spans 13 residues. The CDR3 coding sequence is TGCAGTGCTAGGCGGGACAGGGTTGACGAGCAGTACTTC. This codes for CSARRDRVDEQYF.

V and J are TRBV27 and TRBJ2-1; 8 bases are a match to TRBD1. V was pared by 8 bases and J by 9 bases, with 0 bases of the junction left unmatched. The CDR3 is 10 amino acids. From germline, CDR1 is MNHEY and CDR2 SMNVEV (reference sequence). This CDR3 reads CASGQGEQFF. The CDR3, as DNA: TGTGCCAGCGGACAGGGTGAGCAGTTCTTC.

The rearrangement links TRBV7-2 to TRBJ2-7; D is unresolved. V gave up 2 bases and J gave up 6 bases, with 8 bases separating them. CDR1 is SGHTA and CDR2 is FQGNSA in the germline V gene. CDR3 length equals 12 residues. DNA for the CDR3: TGTGCCAGCAGCTTACCACTGGGCGAGCAGTACTTC. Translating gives CASSLPLGEQYF.

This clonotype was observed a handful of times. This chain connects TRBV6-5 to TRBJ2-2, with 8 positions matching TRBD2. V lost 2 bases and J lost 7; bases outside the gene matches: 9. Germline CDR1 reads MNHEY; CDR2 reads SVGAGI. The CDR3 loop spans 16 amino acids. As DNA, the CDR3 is TGTGCCAGCAGTTACGGCCGGAGCGGGAGATTCGGGGAGCTGTTTTTT. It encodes CASSYGRSGRFGELFF.

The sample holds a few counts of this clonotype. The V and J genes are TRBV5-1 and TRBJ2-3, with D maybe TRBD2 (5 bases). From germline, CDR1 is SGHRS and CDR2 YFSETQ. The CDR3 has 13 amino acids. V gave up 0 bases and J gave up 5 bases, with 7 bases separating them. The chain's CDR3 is CASSLAEGDTQYF. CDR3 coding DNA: TGCGCCAGCAGCTTGGCCGAGGGAGATACGCAGTATTTT.

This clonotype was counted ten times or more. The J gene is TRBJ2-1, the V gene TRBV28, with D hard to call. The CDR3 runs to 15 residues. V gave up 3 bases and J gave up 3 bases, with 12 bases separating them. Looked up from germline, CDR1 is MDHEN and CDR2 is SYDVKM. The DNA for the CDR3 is TGTGCCAGCAGTTTTACCAATGGGGTCTACAATGAGCAGTTCTTC. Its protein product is CASSFTNGVYNEQFF.

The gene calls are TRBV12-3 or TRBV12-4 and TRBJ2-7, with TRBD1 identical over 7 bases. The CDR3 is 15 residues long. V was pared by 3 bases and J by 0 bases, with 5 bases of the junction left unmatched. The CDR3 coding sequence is TGTGCCAGCAGTTTTAGGGCAGGGGGCTCCTACGAGCAGTACTTC. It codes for CASSFRAGGSYEQYF.

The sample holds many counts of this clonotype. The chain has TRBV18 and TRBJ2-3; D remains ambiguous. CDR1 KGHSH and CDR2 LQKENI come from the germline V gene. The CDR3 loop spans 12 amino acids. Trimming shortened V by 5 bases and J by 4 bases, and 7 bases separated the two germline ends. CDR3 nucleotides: TGTGCCAGCTCAGAAGACGCAGATACGCAGTATTTT. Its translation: CASSEDADTQYF.

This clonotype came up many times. CDR3 amino acids: CASSSWDRENEQYF. For the CDR3, the DNA is TGCGCCAGCAGCTCGTGGGACAGGGAAAACGAGCAGTACTTC. The chain recombines TRBV5-1 with TRBJ2-7; TRBD1 agrees at 9 bases. The CDR3 is 14 residues long. V dropped 3 bases and J dropped 5; count of bases not matched to a gene: 6. The germline CDR1 and CDR2 sequences are SGHRS and YFSETQ.

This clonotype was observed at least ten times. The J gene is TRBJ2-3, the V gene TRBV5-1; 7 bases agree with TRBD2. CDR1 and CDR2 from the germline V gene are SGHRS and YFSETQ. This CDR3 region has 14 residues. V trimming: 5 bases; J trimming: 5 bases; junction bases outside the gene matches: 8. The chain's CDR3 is CASRFGGERDTQYF. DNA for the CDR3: TGCGCCAGCAGATTTGGGGGGGAACGAGATACGCAGTATTTT.

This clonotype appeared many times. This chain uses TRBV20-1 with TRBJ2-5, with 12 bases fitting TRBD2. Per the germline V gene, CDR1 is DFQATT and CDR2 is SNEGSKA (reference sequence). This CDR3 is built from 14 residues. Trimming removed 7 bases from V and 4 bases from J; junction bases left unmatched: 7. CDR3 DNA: TGCAGTGTTCAGACTAGCGGGAGCCGAGAGACCCAGTACTTC. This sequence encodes CSVQTSGSRETQYF.

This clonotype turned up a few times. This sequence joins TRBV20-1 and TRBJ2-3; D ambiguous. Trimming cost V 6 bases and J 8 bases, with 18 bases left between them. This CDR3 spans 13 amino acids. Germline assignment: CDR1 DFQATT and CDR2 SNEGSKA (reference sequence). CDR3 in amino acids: CSATPSRLGTQYF. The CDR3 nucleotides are TGCAGTGCCACGCCCAGCCGTTTGGGTACGCAGTATTTT.

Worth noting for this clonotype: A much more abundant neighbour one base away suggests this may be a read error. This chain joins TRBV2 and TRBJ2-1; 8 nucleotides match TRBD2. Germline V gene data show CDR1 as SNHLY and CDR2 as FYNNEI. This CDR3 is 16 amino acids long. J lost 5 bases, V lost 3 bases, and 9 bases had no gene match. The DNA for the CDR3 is TGTGCCAGCAGTGAGGGTACTAGCGGTAGCCACAATGAGCAGTTCTTC. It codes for CASSEGTSGSHNEQFF.

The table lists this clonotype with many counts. This CDR3 is CASSLLANKNIQYF. The CDR3 region has the DNA TGTGCCAGCAGTTTATTGGCTAACAAAAACATTCAGTACTTC. The rearrangement joins TRBV27 to TRBJ2-4; D unclear. Germline CDR1 reads MNHEY; CDR2 reads SMNVEV (reference sequence). The V end was cut by 1 base, the J end by 3 bases, with 7 bases between. The length of the CDR3 is 14 residues.

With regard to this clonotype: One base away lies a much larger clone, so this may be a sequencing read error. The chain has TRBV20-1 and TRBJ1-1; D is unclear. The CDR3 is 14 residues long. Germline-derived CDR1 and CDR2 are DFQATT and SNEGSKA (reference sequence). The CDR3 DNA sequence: TGCAGTGCTACAATGACCTTCGGAGGCACTGAAGTTTTCTTT. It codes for CSATMTFGGTEVFF.

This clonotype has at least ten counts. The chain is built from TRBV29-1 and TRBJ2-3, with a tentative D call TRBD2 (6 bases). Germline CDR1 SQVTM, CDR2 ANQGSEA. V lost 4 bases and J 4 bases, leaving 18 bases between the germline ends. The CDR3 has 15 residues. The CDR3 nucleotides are TGCAGCGTTGTTGCAATGGCGGGATGGGCAGATACGCAGTATTTT. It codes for CSVVAMAGWADTQYF.

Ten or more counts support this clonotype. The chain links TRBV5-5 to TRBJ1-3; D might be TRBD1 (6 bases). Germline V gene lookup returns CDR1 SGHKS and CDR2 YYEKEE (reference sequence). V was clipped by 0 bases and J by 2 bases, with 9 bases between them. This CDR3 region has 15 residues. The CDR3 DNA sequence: TGTGCCAGCAGCTTGGCGGGGGCGGCTGGAAACACCATATATTTT. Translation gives CASSLAGAAGNTIYF.

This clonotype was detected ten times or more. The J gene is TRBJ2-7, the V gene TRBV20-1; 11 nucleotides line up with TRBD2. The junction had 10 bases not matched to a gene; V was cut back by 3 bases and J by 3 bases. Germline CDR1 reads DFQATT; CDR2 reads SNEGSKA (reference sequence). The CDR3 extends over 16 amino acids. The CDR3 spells CSARTSGIPPHYEQYF. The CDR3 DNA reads TGCAGTGCTAGGACTAGCGGGATTCCTCCTCACTACGAGCAGTACTTC.

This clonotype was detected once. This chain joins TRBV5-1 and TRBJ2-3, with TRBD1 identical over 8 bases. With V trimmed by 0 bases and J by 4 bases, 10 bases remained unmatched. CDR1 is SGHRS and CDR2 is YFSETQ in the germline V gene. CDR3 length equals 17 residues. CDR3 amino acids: CASSLEPRTGQADTQYF. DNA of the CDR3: TGCGCCAGCAGCTTGGAGCCGCGGACAGGGCAAGCAGATACGCAGTATTTT.